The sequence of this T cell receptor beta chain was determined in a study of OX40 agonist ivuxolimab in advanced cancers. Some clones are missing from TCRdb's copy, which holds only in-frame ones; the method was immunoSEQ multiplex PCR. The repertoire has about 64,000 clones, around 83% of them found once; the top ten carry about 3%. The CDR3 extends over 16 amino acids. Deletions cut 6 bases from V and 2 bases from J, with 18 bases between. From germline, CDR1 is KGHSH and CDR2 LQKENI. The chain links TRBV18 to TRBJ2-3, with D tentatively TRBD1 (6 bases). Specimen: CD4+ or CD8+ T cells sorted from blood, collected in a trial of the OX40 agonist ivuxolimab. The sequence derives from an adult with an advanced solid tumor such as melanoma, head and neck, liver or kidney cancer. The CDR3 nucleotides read TGTGCCAGCTCCCCGAGCGAGGGGGATAACACAGATACGCAGTATTTT. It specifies CASSPSEGDNTDTQYF.